The rows below give T cell receptor beta chains drawn from one sample of a study of OX40 agonist ivuxolimab in advanced cancers. Data came from immunoSEQ multiplex PCR; TCRdb stores just in-frame clones and leaves some out. The data contain about 48,000 clones, more than 85% of them singletons. Material: CD4+ or CD8+ T cells sorted from blood, obtained in a trial of the OX40 agonist ivuxolimab. The receptors derive from an adult with an advanced solid tumor such as melanoma, head and neck, liver or kidney cancer. CDR3s include the opening cysteine and the closing phenylalanine or tryptophan. D genes are given only for firm matches. The listing skips clone size in some rows; elsewhere it reads once, few, many or a size class.

.,TRBV21-1,TRBJ2-7,.,CASSKKLQDRGWSYEQYF,TGTGCCAGCAGCAAAAAGTTGCAGGACAGGGGATGGTCCTACGAGCAGTACTTC
.,TRBV7-8,TRBJ2-5,.,CASSLGRAWETQYF,TGTGCCAGCAGCTTAGGGCGGGCATGGGAGACCCAGTACTTC
TRBD1,TRBV29-1,TRBJ2-2,.,CSVGGTGYTGELFF,TGCAGCGTTGGGGGGACAGGGTACACCGGGGAGCTGTTTTTT
.,TRBV6-6,TRBJ1-2,.,CASSYVLGSGGYTF,TGTGCCAGCAGTTACGTTCTGGGCTCGGGTGGCTACACCTTC
.,TRBV14,TRBJ2-7,.,CASSQDTAYEQYF,TGTGCCAGCAGCCAAGATACAGCCTACGAGCAGTACTTC
.,TRBV5-4,TRBJ2-7,once,CASSLDFATVYEQYF,TGTGCCAGCAGCTTGGATTTCGCGACGGTCTACGAGCAGTACTTC
.,TRBV29-1,TRBJ1-4,once,CSVGPVGEKLFF,TGCAGCGTTGGACCGGTGGGGGAAAAACTGTTTTTT
.,TRBV7-2,TRBJ2-1,.,CASSLRELDEQFF,TGTGCCAGCAGCTTGAGGGAGTTGGATGAGCAGTTCTTC
.,TRBV6-1,TRBJ1-1,.,CASSSRASDTEAFF,TGTGCCAGCAGTAGCCGGGCCTCCGACACTGAAGCTTTCTTT
.,TRBV4-1,TRBJ1-5,.,CASSQALYSNQPQHF,TGCGCCAGCAGCCAAGCGCTGTATAGCAATCAGCCCCAGCATTTT
.,TRBV6-1,TRBJ1-3,.,CASSEGVSGNTIYF,TGTGCCAGCAGTGAGGGAGTCTCTGGAAACACCATATATTTT
.,TRBV11-3,TRBJ2-1,.,CASSAFTRREQFF,TGTGCCAGCAGCGCCTTCACCAGGCGTGAGCAGTTCTTC
.,TRBV10-1,TRBJ2-5,.,CASKSNLGQEETQYF,TGCGCCAGCAAGTCTAACCTGGGACAAGAAGAGACCCAGTACTTC
.,TRBV14,TRBJ2-3,.,CASSQQDTQYF,TGTGCCAGCAGCCAGCAAGATACGCAGTATTTT
.,TRBV5-1,TRBJ1-1,.,CASSFGSNTEAFF,TGCGCCAGCAGCTTCGGGTCGAACACTGAAGCTTTCTTT
TRBD1,TRBV29-1,TRBJ1-3,few,CSVITGAGNTIYF,TGCAGCGTCATAACAGGGGCTGGAAACACCATATATTTT
.,TRBV18,TRBJ1-3,.,CASSPQDSGNTIYF,TGTGCCAGCTCACCGCAAGACTCTGGAAACACCATATATTTT
TRBD1,TRBV29-1,TRBJ1-2,.,CSVSTGGGYGYTF,TGCAGCGTTTCTACAGGGGGCGGCTATGGCTACACCTTC
.,TRBV5-4,TRBJ1-2,.,CASSLDVSTNYGYTF,TGTGCCAGCAGCTTGGACGTCAGCACTAACTATGGCTACACCTTC
.,TRBV9,TRBJ1-6,few,CASSEQGVPNSPLHF,TGTGCCAGCAGCGAACAGGGAGTTCCTAATTCACCCCTCCACTTT
.,TRBV19,TRBJ1-3,.,CASSSTPSGNTIYF,TGTGCCAGTAGTAGTACACCCTCTGGAAACACCATATATTTT
TRBD1,TRBV7-9,TRBJ1-2,.,CASSGRGGGLNGYTF,TGTGCCAGCAGCGGGAGAGGGGGCGGCTTAAATGGCTACACCTTC
.,TRBV18,TRBJ2-7,.,CASSPPSGTYEQYF,TGTGCCAGCTCACCACCGTCCGGAACCTACGAGCAGTACTTC
TRBD2,TRBV28,TRBJ2-7,.,CASSLLAEVYEQYF,TGTGCCAGCAGTCTACTAGCGGAGGTTTACGAGCAGTACTTC
TRBD2,TRBV18,TRBJ2-5,once,CASSPRGTKETQYF,TGTGCCAGCTCACCACGTGGGACTAAAGAGACCCAGTACTTC
.,TRBV6-1,TRBJ2-7,.,CASARYSSEQYF,TGTGCCAGCGCCCGGTATAGTTCCGAGCAGTACTTC
.,TRBV6-1,TRBJ2-3,.,CASSEITARWQYF,TGTGCCAGCAGTGAAATAACGGCCCGTTGGCAGTATTTT
.,TRBV6-6,TRBJ2-7,once,CASSYADVSYEQYF,TGTGCCAGCAGTTACGCGGACGTATCCTACGAGCAGTACTTC
TRBD1,TRBV5-1,TRBJ1-2,.,CASSLDGQGGYTF,TGCGCCAGCAGCTTGGATGGACAGGGAGGCTACACCTTC